This entry lists 24 T cell receptor beta chains sequenced from one sample in a study of T cell repertoires in cytomegalovirus infection. MiXCR, run by TCRdb on the reads, gives a single entry per CDR3 protein. The table records around 570,000 distinct CDR3 sequences, 40% of them present only once. Antigens for these TCRs are unknown. The material was cultured PBMCs, obtained from culture after CMV antigen stimulation. The receptors were gathered from a human donor in good health (CMV status not recorded). Some clones in this sample may be carry-over from other donors' samples.

The chain recombines TRBV7-4 with TRBJ2-3; D is possibly TRBD1 (6 bases). Germline CDR1 SGHVT, CDR2 SQSDAQ. The ends were cut back, 6 bases at V and 3 bases at J, with 13 bases in the middle. The CDR3 totals 14 residues. In DNA form, the CDR3 reads TGTGCCAGCAGATATGACAGGAGGACAGATACGCAGTATTTT. It is translated as CASRYDRRTDTQYF.

This chain uses TRBV7-2 with TRBJ2-2, with 13 nucleotides matching TRBD2. Germline V gene sequence: CDR1 SGHTA, CDR2 FQGNSA. The CDR3 sequence is 17 residues long. Unmatched junction bases numbered 4, after V lost 4 bases and J lost 2 bases. The DNA for the CDR3 is TGTGCCAGCAGCTACACTAGCGGGAGGGCCAACACCGGGGAGCTGTTTTTT. Protein sequence: CASSYTSGRANTGELFF.

The rearrangement joins TRBV27 to TRBJ1-1, with D maybe TRBD1 (6 bases). Trimming shortened V by 5 bases and J by 0 bases, and 13 bases separated the two germline ends. This CDR3 contains 15 residues. CDR1 is MNHEY, CDR2 SMNVEV, per germline (reference sequence). The CDR3 is CASSPRTGLNTEAFF. CDR3 sequence (DNA): TGTGCCAGCAGTCCACGCACAGGGCTGAACACTGAAGCTTTCTTT.

The V gene is TRBV5-1, the J gene TRBJ2-1, with TRBD2 matching over 12 bases. V lost 0 bases, J lost 5 bases, and 9 bases stayed unmatched. Germline V gives CDR1 SGHRS, CDR2 YFSETQ. The CDR3 is 18 amino acids. As DNA, the CDR3 is TGCGCCAGCAGCTTGGCCCTAGCGGGAGGGCCTTCCAACAATGAGCAGTTCTTC. Its translation is CASSLALAGGPSNNEQFF.

This sequence joins TRBV6-1 and TRBJ1-4; D call uncertain. The CDR3 spans 15 residues. The germline V gene encodes CDR1 MNHNS and CDR2 SASEGT. V was cut by 0 bases and J by 4 bases, with 9 bases left in between. The CDR3 loop reads CASSEAMGINEKLFF. In DNA form, the CDR3 reads TGTGCCAGCAGTGAAGCGATGGGAATTAATGAAAAACTGTTTTTT.

This sequence joins TRBV19 and TRBJ1-5; TRBD1 is a possible D gene (6 bases). CDR3 length equals 15 residues. V lost 6 bases and J 4 bases, leaving 16 bases between the germline ends. The germline gives CDR1 LNHDA, CDR2 SQIVND (reference sequence). This CDR3 reads CASSNPGTPNQPQHF. The CDR3 DNA is TGTGCCAGTAGCAACCCGGGGACACCGAATCAGCCCCAGCATTTT.

This clonotype was counted a few times. This chain joins TRBV6-1 and TRBJ2-7; maybe TRBD2 (5 bases). This CDR3 comprises 16 residues. V shed 7 bases and J shed 2 bases, with 21 bases lying between them. Germline assignment: CDR1 MNHNS and CDR2 SASEGT. The CDR3 here is CASTGSGRNQPYEQYF. CDR3 nucleotide sequence: TGTGCCAGCACTGGGAGTGGGCGGAATCAACCCTACGAGCAGTACTTC.

CDR3 coding DNA: TGCAGTGCTAGAATCGCTGAACGGAGGTCAATTGGCGAGCAGTACTTC. Protein: CSARIAERRSIGEQYF. The chain links TRBV20-1 to TRBJ2-7, with D perhaps TRBD2 (5 bases). V lost 2 bases and J lost 6, with 23 bases in between. Germline lookup yields CDR1 DFQATT and CDR2 SNEGSKA (reference sequence). There are 16 residues in the CDR3.

The chain links TRBV7-2 to TRBJ1-1; weak D call: TRBD1 (6 bases). Germline V gene data show CDR1 as SGHTA and CDR2 as FQGNSA. CDR3 length equals 17 residues. V lost 1 base and J lost 1, with 16 bases in between. The CDR3 coding sequence is TGTGCCAGCAGCTTAGTGGTTTTGGGGGCAGGGAACACTGAAGCTTTCTTT. Protein product: CASSLVVLGAGNTEAFF.

The table lists this clonotype with a count of one. The chain uses TRBV20-1 and TRBJ2-5; TRBD2 is a possible D gene (6 bases). From germline, CDR1 is DFQATT and CDR2 SNEGSKA (reference sequence). This CDR3 spans 13 amino acids. The V and J ends lost 2 bases and 1 base respectively, with 8 bases between them. The DNA of the CDR3 is TGCAGTGCTAGATTAGCGGCCCAAGAGACCCAGTACTTC. It codes for CSARLAAQETQYF.

This clonotype turned up a few times. CDR3 in amino acids: CASSLLRLSGANVLTF. The CDR3 DNA reads TGTGCCAGCAGCCTTCTCCGTTTATCTGGGGCCAACGTCCTGACTTTC. The chain recombines TRBV28 with TRBJ2-6; unclear D gene. V lost 6 bases and J lost 1, with 13 bases in between. The CDR3 runs to 16 residues. The V gene's germline CDR1 is MDHEN and CDR2 SYDVKM. Supplemented by reference TRBV28 and TRBJ2-6, the full variable domain reads DVKVTQSSRYLVKRTGEKVFLECVQDMDHENMFWYRQDPGLGLRLIYFSYDVKMKEKGDIPEGYSVSREKKERFSLILESASTNQTSMYLCASSLLRLSGANVLTFGAGSRLTVL.

This chain joins TRBV12-3 or TRBV12-4 and TRBJ2-2, with D perhaps matching TRBD1 (5 bases). V lost 3 bases to trimming and J lost 6 bases, with 11 bases between them. This CDR3 spans 14 amino acids. The CDR3 DNA follows: TGTGCCAGCAGTTTGTGGACACCCGCCGGGGAGCTGTTTTTT. Its protein is CASSLWTPAGELFF.

This chain uses TRBV6-1 with TRBJ2-1; D might be TRBD1 (5 bases). The V and J ends lost 6 bases and 0 bases respectively, with 21 bases between them. The CDR3 loop spans 18 amino acids. In germline, CDR1 is MNHNS, CDR2 SASEGT. The CDR3 region is CASSLTAKILSSYNEQFF. The CDR3 DNA reads TGTGCCAGCAGCCTGACAGCCAAGATCCTGAGCTCCTACAATGAGCAGTTCTTC.

The V and J genes are TRBV6-5 and TRBJ1-2; D remains ambiguous. There are 14 residues in the CDR3. The V gene's germline CDR1 is MNHEY and CDR2 SVGAGI. Trimming left V 3 bases short and J 5 bases short, with 13 bases between. DNA of the CDR3: TGTGCCAGCAGTTATGGGCAGGCGCCTTATGGCTACACCTTC. Translation: CASSYGQAPYGYTF.

This rearrangement joins TRBV7-2 to TRBJ1-6; 9 bases line up with TRBD1. From germline, CDR1 is SGHTA and CDR2 FQGNSA. This CDR3 is 16 amino acids long. Trimming cost V 5 bases and J 4 bases; bases outside gene matches: 6. The CDR3 sequence: CASSQTGGYYNSPLHF. The CDR3 DNA sequence: TGTGCCAGCAGCCAAACAGGGGGCTATTATAATTCACCCCTCCACTTT.

The sample holds one count of this clonotype. V gene TRBV7-9 combines with J gene TRBJ2-2; no clear D. The V gene lost 5 bases and the J gene lost 2 bases, with 12 bases spanning the gap. Per the germline V gene, CDR1 is SEHNR and CDR2 is FQNEAQ (reference sequence). There are 15 residues in the CDR3. CDR3 sequence: CASSPDRLNTGELFF. CDR3 coding DNA: TGTGCCAGCAGCCCCGACCGACTTAACACCGGGGAGCTGTTTTTT.

The chain is built from TRBV18 and TRBJ2-7; a weak D match, TRBD2 (6 bases). Germline V lookup: CDR1 KGHSH, CDR2 LQKENI. The CDR3 length is 18 residues. V was trimmed by 2 bases and J by 5 bases, leaving 25 bases between them. CDR3 loop: CASSPSSGGVGGYNEQYF. The CDR3 nucleotides read TGTGCCAGCTCACCATCCTCCGGGGGTGTCGGGGGTTATAACGAGCAGTACTTC.

This clonotype was counted a few times. The J gene is TRBJ2-7, the V gene TRBV7-9; D gene ambiguous. Germline assignment: CDR1 SEHNR and CDR2 FQNEAQ (reference sequence). The CDR3 totals 15 residues. Between the trimmed V and J ends, which lost 0 bases and 6 bases, there was a span of 15 bases. CDR3 nucleotide sequence: TGTGCCAGCAGCTTAGCGCAAGGAAGAGAAGTCGAGCAGTACTTC. This codes for CASSLAQGREVEQYF.

This clonotype came up a few times. V is TRBV6-1 and J is TRBJ2-2, with a tentative D call TRBD1 (5 bases). Trimming took off 4 bases at V and 1 base at J, with 10 bases between the two ends. Germline V gene sequence: CDR1 MNHNS, CDR2 SASEGT. The CDR3 is made up of 15 amino acids. The CDR3 region is CASSAWTLNTGELFF. The CDR3 coding sequence is TGTGCCAGCAGTGCCTGGACACTGAACACCGGGGAGCTGTTTTTT.

This chain connects TRBV20-1 to TRBJ2-2; TRBD2 agrees at 7 bases. There are 15 residues in the CDR3. The V gene's germline CDR1 is DFQATT and CDR2 SNEGSKA (reference sequence). J was trimmed by 3 bases and V by 1 base; bases with no gene match: 5. The CDR3 region is CSARVGAGHTGELFF. In DNA, the CDR3 is TGCAGTGCTAGAGTGGGAGCGGGGCACACCGGGGAGCTGTTTTTT.

This chain connects TRBV11-2 to TRBJ2-1, with 8 bases matching TRBD2. CDR1 is SGHAT and CDR2 is FQNNGV in the germline V gene. The V gene end was trimmed by 5 bases and the J gene end by 6 bases; junction bases not matched to a gene: 9. The CDR3 loop spans 15 amino acids. The DNA for the CDR3 is TGTGCCAGCAGCATCGGGACTAGGGTCATCAATGAGCAGTTCTTC. This gives the protein CASSIGTRVINEQFF.

This chain uses TRBV19 with TRBJ1-2; 8 positions agree with TRBD1. V shed 2 bases and J 3 bases; nucleotides not matched to a gene: 5. The CDR3 length is 15 residues. Germline V lookup: CDR1 LNHDA, CDR2 SQIVND (reference sequence). This CDR3 is CASSIWRTGHYGYTF. DNA of the CDR3: TGTGCCAGTAGTATATGGCGGACAGGGCACTATGGCTACACCTTC. Drawing the rest from reference TRBV19 and TRBJ1-2, the complete variable domain is DGGITQSPKYLFRKEGQNVTLSCEQNLNHDAMYWYRQDPGQGLRLIYYSQIVNDFQKGDIAEGYSVSREKKESFPLTVTSAQKNPTAFYLCASSIWRTGHYGYTFGSGTRLTVV.

This clonotype has more than one count but fewer than ten. The rearrangement links TRBV7-8 to TRBJ1-2, with D perhaps TRBD1 (5 bases). Trimming took off 6 bases at V and 6 bases at J, with 26 bases between the two ends. Germline-derived CDR1 and CDR2 are SGHVS and FQNEAQ. This CDR3 has 17 amino acids. The CDR3 DNA reads as TGTGCCAGCAGACGTAGGGGAGTGGGTCGTCGTGAGGATGGCTACACCTTC. It yields the protein CASRRRGVGRREDGYTF.

The J gene is TRBJ1-6, the V gene TRBV5-4, with D possibly TRBD1 on 6 matching bases. Trimming left V 4 bases short and J 10 bases short, with 21 bases between. Germline V lookup: CDR1 SGHNT, CDR2 YYREEE (reference sequence). The CDR3 runs to 16 residues. The DNA of the CDR3 is TGTGCCAGCAGCCTCAACGGGGGCCGGGCGGCCTCACCCCTCCACTTT. This gives the protein CASSLNGGRAASPLHF.